This T cell receptor beta chain was captured by sequencing in a study of T cell changes during pregnancy in multiple sclerosis. The data were produced by immunoSEQ multiplex PCR, yet TCRdb's version contains in-frame clones alone and is incomplete. The data show more than 40,000 clones, with more than 85% seen just once and under 9.5% held by the top ten. Per the germline V gene, CDR1 is MNHEY and CDR2 is SMNVEV (reference sequence). This CDR3 has 16 amino acids. The V gene lost 7 bases and the J gene lost 4 bases, with 22 bases spanning the gap. This chain joins TRBV27 and TRBJ1-2; weak D call: TRBD1 (5 bases). The material sequenced was CD8+ T cells from peripheral blood mononuclear cells, taken after pregnancy. This clonotype was obtained from a female donor with multiple sclerosis, enrolled in a pregnancy study. The CDR3 protein is CASTQSPGGAGYGYTF. The CDR3 DNA reads TGTGCCAGCACCCAATCGCCGGGTGGGGCCGGCTATGGCTACACCTTC.